Here is one T cell receptor (beta chain) with its context. This entry belongs to a study of blood T cell repertoires in COVID-19. The overall study: Sites across the United States, Italy and Spain contributed samples from acute and convalescent COVID-19.

Germline V gene data show CDR1 as LGHDT and CDR2 as YNNKEL (reference sequence). The CDR3 length is 14 residues. V lost 4 bases, J lost 7 bases, and 5 bases stayed unmatched. Original analysis: The authors estimated nucleated cell counts from reference gene primer amplification. The assay was immunoSEQ multiplex PCR, and TCRdb's table has in-frame clones only and misses some. V, J and clone size derive from that table, while D and trimming were established from the DNA sequence. The sample yields about 65,000 clones, over 85% seen once. Sequences were obtained from peripheral blood. The sequence was collected from a man aged 55-75 years with acute or convalescent COVID-19. V usage is TRBV3-1 (or the pseudogene TRBV3-2) and J usage is TRBJ1-4; the match to TRBD1 covers 8 bases. The CDR3 spells CASSPRGQGEKLFF. In DNA form, the CDR3 reads TGTGCCAGCAGCCCCAGGGGGCAAGGTGAAAAACTGTTTTTT.